This TCR beta chain stems from a study of regulatory T cells in long-lasting Graves disease. The CDR3 is 13 amino acids. Germline V CDR1 and CDR2: MDHEN, SYDVKM. With 8 bases removed from V and 1 base from J, the gap between germline ends came to 8 bases. Notes on the study in general: Persistent cases of Graves' showed reduced TCR diversity relative to newly diagnosed patients. Small numbers of samples may have cut accuracy.

The sample holds many counts of this clonotype. Its cognate antigen is unknown. Libraries of TCR beta came from iRepertoire HTBI primers plus Arm-PCR of CDR3 regions. TCRdb ran MiXCR on the multiplex PCR reads and lists one entry per CDR3 protein. Of a few hundred thousand distinct CDR3 sequences detected, around 24% appear once; the ten largest clones hold approximately 28%. The sample's time point: persistent/refractory GD, antithyroid drugs over 5 years with positive TRAb. PBMCs provided the RNA from which the TCR library was made. Investigators report Graves' disease was diagnosed under American Thyroid Association guidelines. The patients included were those that came from an endocrinology department in Xi'an, China.

The V gene is TRBV28, the J gene TRBJ1-4; possibly TRBD1 for D (6 bases). Sequences were derived from peripheral blood mononuclear cells (PBMCs), sampled when the disease was refractory, from a patient treated with antithyroid drugs. The source is a female donor with Graves disease. CDR3 residues: CASEQGTNEKLFF. CDR3 in DNA: TGTGCCAGCGAACAGGGAACTAATGAAAAACTGTTTTTT.